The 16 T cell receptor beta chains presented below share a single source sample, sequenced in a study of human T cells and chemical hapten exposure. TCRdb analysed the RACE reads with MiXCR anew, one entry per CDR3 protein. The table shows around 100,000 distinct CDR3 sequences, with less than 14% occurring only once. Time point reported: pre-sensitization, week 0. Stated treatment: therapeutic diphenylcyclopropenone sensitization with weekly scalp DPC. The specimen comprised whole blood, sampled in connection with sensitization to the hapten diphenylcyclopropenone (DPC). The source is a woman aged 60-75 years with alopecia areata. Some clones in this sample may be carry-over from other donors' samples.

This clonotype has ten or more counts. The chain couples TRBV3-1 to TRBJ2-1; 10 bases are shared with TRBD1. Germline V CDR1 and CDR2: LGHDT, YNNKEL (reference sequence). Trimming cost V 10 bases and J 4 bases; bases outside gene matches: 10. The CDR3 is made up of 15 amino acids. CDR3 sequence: CATSPGTGAYNEQFF. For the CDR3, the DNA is TGTGCCACTTCCCCCGGGACAGGGGCATACAATGAGCAGTTCTTC.

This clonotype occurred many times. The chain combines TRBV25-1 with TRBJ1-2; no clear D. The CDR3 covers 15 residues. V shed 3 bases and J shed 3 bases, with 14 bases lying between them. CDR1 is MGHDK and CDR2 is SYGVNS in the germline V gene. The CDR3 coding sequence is TGTGCCAGCAGTGACGGACGAGGGCTAGACTATGGCTACACCTTC. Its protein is CASSDGRGLDYGYTF.

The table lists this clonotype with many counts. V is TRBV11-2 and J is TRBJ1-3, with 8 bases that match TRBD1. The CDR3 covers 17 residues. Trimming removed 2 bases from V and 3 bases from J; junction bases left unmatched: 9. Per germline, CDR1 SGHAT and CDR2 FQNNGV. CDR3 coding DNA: TGTGCCAGCAGCTTATACGGACAGGGCGGATTTGGAAACACCATATATTTT. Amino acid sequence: CASSLYGQGGFGNTIYF. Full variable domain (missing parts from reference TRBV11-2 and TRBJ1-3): EAGVAQSPRYKIIEKRQSVAFWCNPISGHATLYWYQQILGQGPKLLIQFQNNGVVDDSQLPKDRFSAERLKGVDSTLKIQPAKLEDSAVYLCASSLYGQGGFGNTIYFGEGSWLTVV.

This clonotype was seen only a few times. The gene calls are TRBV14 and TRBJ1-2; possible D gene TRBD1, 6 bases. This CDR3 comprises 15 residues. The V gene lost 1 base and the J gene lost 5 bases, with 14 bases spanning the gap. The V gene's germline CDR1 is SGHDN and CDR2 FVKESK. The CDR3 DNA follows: TGTGCCAGCAGCCAAGTAGACAGGTTGTCATATGGCTACACCTTC. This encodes CASSQVDRLSYGYTF.

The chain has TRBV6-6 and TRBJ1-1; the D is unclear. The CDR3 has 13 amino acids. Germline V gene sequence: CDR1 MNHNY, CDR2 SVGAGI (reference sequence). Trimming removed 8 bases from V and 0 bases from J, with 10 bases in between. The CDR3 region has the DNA TGTGCCAGCCCCGGAGGGTTGAACACTGAAGCTTTCTTT. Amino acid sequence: CASPGGLNTEAFF.

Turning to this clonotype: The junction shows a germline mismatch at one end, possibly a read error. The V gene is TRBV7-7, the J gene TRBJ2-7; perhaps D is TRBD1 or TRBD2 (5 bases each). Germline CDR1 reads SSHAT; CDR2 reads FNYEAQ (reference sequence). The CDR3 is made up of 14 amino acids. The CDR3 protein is CASSLGAGSKEQYF. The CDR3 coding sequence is TGTGCTAGCAGCTTAGGCGCAGGGAGTAAGGAGCAGTACTTC. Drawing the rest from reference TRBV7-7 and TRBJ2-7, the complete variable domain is GAGVSQSPRYKVTKRGQDVTLRCDPISSHATLYWYQQALGQGPEFLTYFNYEAQPDKSGLPSDRFSAERPEGSISTLTIQRTEQRDSAMYRCASSLGAGSKEQYFGPGTRLTVT.

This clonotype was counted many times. In nucleotides, the CDR3 is TGTGCCTGTCGGGACATTCACACAGATACGCAGTATTTT. Its translation is CACRDIHTDTQYF. The chain couples TRBV30 to TRBJ2-3; possibly TRBD1 for D (6 bases). Germline V CDR1 and CDR2: GTSNPN, SVGIG (reference sequence). Between the trimmed V and J ends, which lost 6 bases and 2 bases, there was a span of 12 bases. This CDR3 has 13 amino acids.

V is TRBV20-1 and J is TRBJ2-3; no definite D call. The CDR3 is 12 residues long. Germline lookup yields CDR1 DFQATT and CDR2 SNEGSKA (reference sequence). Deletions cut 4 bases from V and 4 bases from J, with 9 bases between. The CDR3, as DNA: TGCAGTGCTACAAAACCTTCAGATACGCAGTATTTT. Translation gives CSATKPSDTQYF.

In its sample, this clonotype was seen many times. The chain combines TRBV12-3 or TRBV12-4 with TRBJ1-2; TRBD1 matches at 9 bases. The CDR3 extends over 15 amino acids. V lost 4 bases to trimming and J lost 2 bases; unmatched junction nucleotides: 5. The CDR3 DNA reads TGTGCCAGCAGTTCCCCGGACAGGGGAAACTATGGCTACACCTTC. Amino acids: CASSSPDRGNYGYTF.

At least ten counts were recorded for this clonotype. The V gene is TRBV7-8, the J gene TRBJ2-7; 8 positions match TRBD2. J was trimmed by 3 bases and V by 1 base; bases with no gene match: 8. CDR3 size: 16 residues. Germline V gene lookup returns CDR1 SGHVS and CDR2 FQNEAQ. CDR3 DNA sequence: TGTGCCAGCAGCTTAGTGGCGCGGGGGGCCAGCTACGAGCAGTACTTC. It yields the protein CASSLVARGASYEQYF.

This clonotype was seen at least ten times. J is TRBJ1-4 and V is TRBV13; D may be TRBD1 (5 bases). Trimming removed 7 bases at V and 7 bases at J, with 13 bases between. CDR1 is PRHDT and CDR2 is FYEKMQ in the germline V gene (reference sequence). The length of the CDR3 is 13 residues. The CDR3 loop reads CASTRAGGEKLFF. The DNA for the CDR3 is TGTGCCAGCACTCGAGCCGGGGGTGAAAAACTGTTTTTT.

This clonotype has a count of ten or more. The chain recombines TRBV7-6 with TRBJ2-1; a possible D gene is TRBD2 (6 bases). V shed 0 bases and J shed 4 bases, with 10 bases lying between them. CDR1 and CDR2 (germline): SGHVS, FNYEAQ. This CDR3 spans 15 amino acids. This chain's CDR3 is CASSLAGGVYNEQFF. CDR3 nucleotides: TGTGCCAGCAGCTTAGCGGGCGGGGTATACAATGAGCAGTTCTTC.

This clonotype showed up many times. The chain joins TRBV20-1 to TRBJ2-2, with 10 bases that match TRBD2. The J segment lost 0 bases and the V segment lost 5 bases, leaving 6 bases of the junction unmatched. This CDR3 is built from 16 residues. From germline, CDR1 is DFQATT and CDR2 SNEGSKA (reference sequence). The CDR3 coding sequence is TGCAGTGCTCCACTAGCGGGGTGGTCGAACACCGGGGAGCTGTTTTTT. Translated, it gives CSAPLAGWSNTGELFF.

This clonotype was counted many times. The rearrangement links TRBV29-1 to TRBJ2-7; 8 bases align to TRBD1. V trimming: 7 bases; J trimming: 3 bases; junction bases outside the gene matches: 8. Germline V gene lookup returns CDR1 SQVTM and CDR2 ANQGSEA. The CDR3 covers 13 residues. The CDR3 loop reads CSGGQGQGYEQYF. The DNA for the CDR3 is TGCAGCGGGGGGCAAGGACAGGGCTACGAGCAGTACTTC.

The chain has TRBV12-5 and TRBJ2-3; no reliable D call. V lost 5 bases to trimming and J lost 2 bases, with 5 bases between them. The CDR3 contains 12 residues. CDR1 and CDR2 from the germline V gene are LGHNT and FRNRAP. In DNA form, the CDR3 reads TGTGCTAGTGGTCACACCACAGATACGCAGTATTTT. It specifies CASGHTTDTQYF.

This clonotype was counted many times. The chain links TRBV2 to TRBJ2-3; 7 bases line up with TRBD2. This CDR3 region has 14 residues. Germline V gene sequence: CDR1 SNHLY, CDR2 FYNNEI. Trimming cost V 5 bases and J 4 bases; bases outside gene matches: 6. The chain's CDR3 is CASSRDYSPDTQYF. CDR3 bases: TGTGCCAGCAGTCGGGACTATTCTCCAGATACGCAGTATTTT.